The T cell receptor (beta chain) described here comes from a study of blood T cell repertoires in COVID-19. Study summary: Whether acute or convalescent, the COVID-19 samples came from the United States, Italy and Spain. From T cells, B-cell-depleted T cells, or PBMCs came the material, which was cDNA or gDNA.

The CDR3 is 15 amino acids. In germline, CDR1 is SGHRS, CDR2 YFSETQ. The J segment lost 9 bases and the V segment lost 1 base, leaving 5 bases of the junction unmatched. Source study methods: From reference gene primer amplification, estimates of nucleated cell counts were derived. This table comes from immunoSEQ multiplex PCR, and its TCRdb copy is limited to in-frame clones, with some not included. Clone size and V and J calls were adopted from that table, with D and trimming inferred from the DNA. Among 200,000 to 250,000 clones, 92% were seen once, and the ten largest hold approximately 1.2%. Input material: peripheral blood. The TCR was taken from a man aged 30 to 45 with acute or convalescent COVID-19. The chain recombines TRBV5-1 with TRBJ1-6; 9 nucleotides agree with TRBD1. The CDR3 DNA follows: TGCGCCAGCAGCTTGAGCGGGACAGGGAGTTCACCCCTCCACTTT. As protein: CASSLSGTGSSPLHF.